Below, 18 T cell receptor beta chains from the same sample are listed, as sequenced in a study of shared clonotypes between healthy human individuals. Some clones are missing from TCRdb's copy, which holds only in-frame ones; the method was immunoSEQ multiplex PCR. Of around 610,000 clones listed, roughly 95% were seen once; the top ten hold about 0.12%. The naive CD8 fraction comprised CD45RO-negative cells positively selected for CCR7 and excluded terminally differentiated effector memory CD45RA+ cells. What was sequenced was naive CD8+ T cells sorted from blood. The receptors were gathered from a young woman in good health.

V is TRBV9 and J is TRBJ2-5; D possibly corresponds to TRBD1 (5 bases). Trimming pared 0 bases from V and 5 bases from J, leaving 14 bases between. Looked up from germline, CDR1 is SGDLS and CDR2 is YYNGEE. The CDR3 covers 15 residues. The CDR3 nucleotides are TGTGCCAGCAGCGTAGAAGGTAGTGGGGCTGAGACCCAGTACTTC. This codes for CASSVEGSGAETQYF.

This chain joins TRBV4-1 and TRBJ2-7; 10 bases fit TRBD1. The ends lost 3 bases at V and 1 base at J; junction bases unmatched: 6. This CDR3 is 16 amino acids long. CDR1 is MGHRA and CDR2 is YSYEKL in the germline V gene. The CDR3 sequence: CASSQRDRGLSYEQYF. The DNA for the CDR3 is TGCGCCAGCAGCCAGAGGGACAGGGGATTATCCTACGAGCAGTACTTC.

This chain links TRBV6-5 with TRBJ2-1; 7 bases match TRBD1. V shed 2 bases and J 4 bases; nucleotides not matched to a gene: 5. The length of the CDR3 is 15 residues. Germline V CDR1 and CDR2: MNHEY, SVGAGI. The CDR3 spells CASSYRDSGYNEQFF. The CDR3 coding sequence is TGTGCCAGCAGTTACCGGGACAGTGGTTACAATGAGCAGTTCTTC.

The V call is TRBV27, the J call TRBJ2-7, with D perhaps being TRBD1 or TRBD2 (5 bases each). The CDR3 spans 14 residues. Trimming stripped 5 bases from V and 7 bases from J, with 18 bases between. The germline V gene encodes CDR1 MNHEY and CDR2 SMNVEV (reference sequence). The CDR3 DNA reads TGTGCCAGCAGTCGCGCCGGGACGAAAAGTGAGCAGTACTTC. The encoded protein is CASSRAGTKSEQYF.

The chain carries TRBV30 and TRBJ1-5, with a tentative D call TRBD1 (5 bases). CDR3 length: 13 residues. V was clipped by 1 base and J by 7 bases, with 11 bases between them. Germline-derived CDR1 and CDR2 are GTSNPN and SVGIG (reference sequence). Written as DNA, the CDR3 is TGTGCCTGGAGTGCCGAGGGGTCCCAGCCCCAGCATTTT. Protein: CAWSAEGSQPQHF.

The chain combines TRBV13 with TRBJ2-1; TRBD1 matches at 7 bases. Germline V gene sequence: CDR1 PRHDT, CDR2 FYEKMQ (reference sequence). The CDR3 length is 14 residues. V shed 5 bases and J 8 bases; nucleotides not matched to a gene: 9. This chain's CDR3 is CASSQGVQGDEQFF. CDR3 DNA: TGTGCCAGCAGCCAGGGGGTTCAAGGGGATGAGCAGTTCTTC. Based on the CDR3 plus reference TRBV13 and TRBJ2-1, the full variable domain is AAGVIQSPRHLIKEKRETATLKCYPIPRHDTVYWYQQGPGQDPQFLISFYEKMQSDKGSIPDRFSAQQFSDYHSELNMSSLELGDSALYFCASSQGVQGDEQFFGPGTRLTVL.

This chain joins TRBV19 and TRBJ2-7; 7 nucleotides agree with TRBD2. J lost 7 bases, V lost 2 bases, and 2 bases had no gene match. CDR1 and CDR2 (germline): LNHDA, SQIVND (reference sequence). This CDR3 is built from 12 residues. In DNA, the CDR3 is TGTGCCAGTAGTATATCGGGACTAGAGCAGTACTTC. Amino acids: CASSISGLEQYF. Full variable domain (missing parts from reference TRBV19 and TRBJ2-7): DGGITQSPKYLFRKEGQNVTLSCEQNLNHDAMYWYRQDPGQGLRLIYYSQIVNDFQKGDIAEGYSVSREKKESFPLTVTSAQKNPTAFYLCASSISGLEQYFGPGTRLTVT.

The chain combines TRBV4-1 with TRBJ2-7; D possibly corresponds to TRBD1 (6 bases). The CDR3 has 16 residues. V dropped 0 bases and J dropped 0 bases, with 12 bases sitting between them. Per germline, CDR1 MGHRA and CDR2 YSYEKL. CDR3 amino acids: CASSQDRRTVSYEQYF. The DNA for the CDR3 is TGCGCCAGCAGCCAAGATAGAAGGACAGTCTCCTACGAGCAGTACTTC.

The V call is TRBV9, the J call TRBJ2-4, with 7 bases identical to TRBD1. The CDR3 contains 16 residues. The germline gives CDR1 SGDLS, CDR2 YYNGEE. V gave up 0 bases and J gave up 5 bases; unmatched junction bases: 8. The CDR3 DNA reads TGTGCCAGCAGCGTAGAGGGCGAAGGGACAGAAAACATTCAGTACTTC. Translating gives CASSVEGEGTENIQYF.

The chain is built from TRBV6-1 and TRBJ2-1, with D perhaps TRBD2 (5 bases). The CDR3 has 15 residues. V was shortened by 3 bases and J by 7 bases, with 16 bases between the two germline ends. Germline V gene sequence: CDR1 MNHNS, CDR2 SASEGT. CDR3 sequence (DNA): TGTGCCAGCAGTGATAGAGGCTTCCCGGGGAATGAGCAGTTCTTC. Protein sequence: CASSDRGFPGNEQFF.

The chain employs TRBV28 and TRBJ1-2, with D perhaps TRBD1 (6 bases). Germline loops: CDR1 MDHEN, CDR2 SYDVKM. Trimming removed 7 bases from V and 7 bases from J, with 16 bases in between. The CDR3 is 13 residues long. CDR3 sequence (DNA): TGTGCCAGCAACTTAAGGGGGTCTCCTGGCTACACCTTC. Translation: CASNLRGSPGYTF.

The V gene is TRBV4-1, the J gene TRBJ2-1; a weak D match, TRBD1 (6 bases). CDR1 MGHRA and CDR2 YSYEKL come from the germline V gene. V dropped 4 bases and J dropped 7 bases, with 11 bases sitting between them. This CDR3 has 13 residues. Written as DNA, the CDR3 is TGCGCCAGCAGCCCTGGACAGAGGAATGAGCAGTTCTTC. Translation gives CASSPGQRNEQFF.

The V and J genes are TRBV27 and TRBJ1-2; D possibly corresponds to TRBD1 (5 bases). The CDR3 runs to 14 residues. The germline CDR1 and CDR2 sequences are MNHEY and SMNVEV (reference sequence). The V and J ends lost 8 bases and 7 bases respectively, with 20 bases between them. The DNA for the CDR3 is TGTGCCAGCCGGCCACCCGGGACCCCCGTTGGCTACACCTTC. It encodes CASRPPGTPVGYTF.

This CDR3 reads CASSLAPSGYNEQFF. CDR3 sequence (DNA): TGTGCCAGCAGCTTAGCTCCTAGCGGATACAATGAGCAGTTCTTC. The rearrangement links TRBV13 to TRBJ2-1, with TRBD2 identical over 7 bases. Unmatched junction bases numbered 4, after V lost 1 base and J lost 4 bases. The CDR3 totals 15 residues. Per the germline V gene, CDR1 is PRHDT and CDR2 is FYEKMQ (reference sequence).

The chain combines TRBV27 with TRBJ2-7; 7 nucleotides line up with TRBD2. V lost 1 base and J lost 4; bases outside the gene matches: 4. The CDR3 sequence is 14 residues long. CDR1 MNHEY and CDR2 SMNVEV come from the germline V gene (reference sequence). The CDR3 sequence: CASSLFPGGYEQYF. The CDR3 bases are TGTGCCAGCAGTTTATTCCCGGGAGGTTACGAGCAGTACTTC.

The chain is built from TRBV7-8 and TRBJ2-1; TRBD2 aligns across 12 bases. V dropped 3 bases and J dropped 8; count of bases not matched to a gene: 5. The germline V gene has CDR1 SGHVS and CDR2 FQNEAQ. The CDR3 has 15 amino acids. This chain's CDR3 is CASSLTSGSADEQFF. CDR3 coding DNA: TGTGCCAGCAGCTTGACTAGCGGGAGTGCAGATGAGCAGTTCTTC. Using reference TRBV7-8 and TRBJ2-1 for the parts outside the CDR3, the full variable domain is GAGVSQSPRYKVAKRGQDVALRCDPISGHVSLFWYQQALGQGPEFLTYFQNEAQLDKSGLPSDRFFAERPEGSVSTLKIQRTQQEDSAVYLCASSLTSGSADEQFFGPGTRLTVL.

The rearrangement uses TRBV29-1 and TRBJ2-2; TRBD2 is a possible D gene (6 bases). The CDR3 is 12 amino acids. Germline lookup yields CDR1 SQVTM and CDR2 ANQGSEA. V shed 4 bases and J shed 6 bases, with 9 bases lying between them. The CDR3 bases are TGCAGCGTTGTCGGAGGGTCCGGGGAGCTGTTTTTT. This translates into CSVVGGSGELFF.

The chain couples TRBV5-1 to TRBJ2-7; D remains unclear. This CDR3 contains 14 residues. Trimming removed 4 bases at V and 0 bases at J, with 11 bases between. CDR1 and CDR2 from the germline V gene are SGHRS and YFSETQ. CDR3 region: CASSEPGRSYEQYF. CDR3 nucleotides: TGCGCCAGCAGCGAACCCGGTCGCTCCTACGAGCAGTACTTC.